This TCR beta chain appears in the sequencing data of a study of shared clonotypes between healthy human individuals. This CDR3 is 15 amino acids long. Germline V CDR1 and CDR2: MNHEY, SMNVEV (reference sequence). V shed 8 bases, J shed 6 bases, and the junction held 7 bases outside the gene matches. Using immunoSEQ multiplex PCR, the repertoire was profiled, and TCRdb retains in-frame clones only, with some absent. The table lists a few million clones, approximately 96% of them singletons, with about 0.13% in the top ten. The chain couples TRBV27 to TRBJ1-6; 10 positions match TRBD1. The sample taken for sequencing was naive CD4+ T cells sorted from blood. Subset in this sample: CD45RA+ positively selected. The source is a man younger than 35 in good health. CDR3 amino acids: CASGWGQGLNSPLHF. Written as DNA, the CDR3 is TGTGCCAGCGGATGGGGACAGGGGCTTAATTCACCCCTCCACTTT.